This T cell receptor (beta chain) was profiled in a study of blood T cell repertoires in COVID-19. Study overall: In each case, the material was cDNA or gDNA derived from T cells, B-cell-depleted T cells, or PBMCs.

TCRdb's copy holds only in-frame clones and misses some; the assay was immunoSEQ multiplex PCR. Of 50,000 to 70,000 clones listed, about nine tenths are singletons. With V trimmed by 3 bases and J by 0 bases, 4 bases remained unmatched. The CDR3 length is 16 residues. Germline-derived CDR1 and CDR2 are SGHVS and FQNEAQ. Sequencing was performed on peripheral blood. The chain uses TRBV7-8 and TRBJ1-2, with 10 positions matching TRBD1. This receptor was taken from a woman in her 70s with active COVID-19. CDR3 in DNA: TGTGCCAGCAGCTTGGGGACAGGGGACCCTAACTATGGCTACACCTTC. Amino acids: CASSLGTGDPNYGYTF.